Presented here are 14 T cell receptor beta chains from one specimen sequenced in a study of shared clonotypes between healthy human individuals. CD45RO-negative, CCR7-selected cells formed the naive CD8 fraction, which excluded terminally differentiated effector memory CD45RA+ cells. Data came from immunoSEQ multiplex PCR; TCRdb stores just in-frame clones and leaves some out. Of around 2.1 million clones in the sample, 90% to 95% were seen once. The specimen was naive CD8+ T cells from PBMCs. The receptors here all came from a man younger than 35 in good health. Some clones in this sample may be carry-over from other donors' samples.

This chain joins TRBV6-1 and TRBJ2-7; D is ambiguous. The germline gives CDR1 MNHNS, CDR2 SASEGT. Between the trimmed V and J ends, which lost 2 bases and 0 bases, there was a span of 11 bases. The CDR3 runs to 15 residues. The CDR3, as DNA: TGTGCCAGCAGTGAACCCCCATATAGCTCCTACGAGCAGTACTTC. It yields the protein CASSEPPYSSYEQYF.

The sample holds a few counts of this clone. The chain combines TRBV5-1 with TRBJ2-7; TRBD1 is a possible D gene (5 bases). Germline V gene lookup returns CDR1 SGHRS and CDR2 YFSETQ. V was cut by 4 bases and J by 2 bases, with 13 bases left in between. CDR3 length: 14 residues. The CDR3 loop reads CASSQGLGTYEQYF. CDR3 DNA: TGCGCCAGCAGCCAGGGTCTGGGAACCTACGAGCAGTACTTC.

This sequence joins TRBV11-2 and TRBJ1-1; possibly TRBD1 for D (6 bases). Germline V gene lookup returns CDR1 SGHAT and CDR2 FQNNGV. The CDR3 is made up of 13 amino acids. Trimming stripped 5 bases from V and 6 bases from J, with 13 bases between. The CDR3 DNA follows: TGTGCCAGCAGCCGTTCGGGGGCGGCTGAAGCTTTCTTT. Residues: CASSRSGAAEAFF. The complete variable domain, with remaining parts taken from reference TRBV11-2 and TRBJ1-1, reads EAGVAQSPRYKIIEKRQSVAFWCNPISGHATLYWYQQILGQGPKLLIQFQNNGVVDDSQLPKDRFSAERLKGVDSTLKIQPAKLEDSAVYLCASSRSGAAEAFFGQGTRLTVV.

The rearrangement joins TRBV4-2 to TRBJ2-4; 9 bases fit TRBD2. The V gene's germline CDR1 is LGHNA and CDR2 YNFKEQ. This CDR3 contains 14 residues. V gave up 6 bases and J gave up 8 bases; unmatched junction bases: 8. The CDR3 sequence is CASRSSGRGYIQYF. The DNA for the CDR3 is TGTGCCAGCAGGAGTAGCGGGAGAGGTTACATTCAGTACTTC.

This rearrangement joins TRBV19 to TRBJ1-1; D is unresolved. This CDR3 region has 15 residues. Looked up from germline, CDR1 is LNHDA and CDR2 is SQIVND (reference sequence). Trimming stripped 6 bases from V and 8 bases from J, with 22 bases between. CDR3 nucleotide sequence: TGTGCCAGTAGCCCCGGACGACATCTTGCGGCAGAAGCTTTCTTT. As protein: CASSPGRHLAAEAFF.

This rearrangement joins TRBV2 to TRBJ2-3; TRBD2 matches 11 bases. This CDR3 comprises 16 residues. The V gene end was trimmed by 2 bases and the J gene end by 5 bases; junction bases not matched to a gene: 6. The germline V gene has CDR1 SNHLY and CDR2 FYNNEI. The CDR3 reads CASSELSSGRRDTQYF. CDR3 coding DNA: TGTGCCAGCAGTGAATTGTCTAGCGGGAGGAGAGATACGCAGTATTTT.

The rearrangement joins TRBV30 to TRBJ2-7; 7 positions match TRBD2. Looked up from germline, CDR1 is GTSNPN and CDR2 is SVGIG (reference sequence). The CDR3 runs to 13 residues. V gave up 1 base and J gave up 7 bases; unmatched junction bases: 7. The DNA of the CDR3 is TGTGCCTGGAGTGGGGCGGGAGCGTCTGAGCAGTACTTC. It is translated as CAWSGAGASEQYF.

The table lists this clone with a few counts. V is TRBV2 and J is TRBJ1-4; D unclear. V shed 2 bases and J shed 7 bases, with 11 bases lying between them. The CDR3 has 14 amino acids. CDR1 is SNHLY, CDR2 FYNNEI, per germline. The CDR3 is CASSESLGSEKLFF. The CDR3 nucleotides read TGTGCCAGCAGTGAATCTTTGGGTAGTGAAAAACTGTTTTTT.

This clone showed up just once. This chain uses TRBV15 with TRBJ2-7; 12 bases map to TRBD2. The germline V gene encodes CDR1 LNHNV and CDR2 YYDKDF (reference sequence). The CDR3 has 15 amino acids. V shed 3 bases, J shed 5 bases, and the junction held 5 bases outside the gene matches. This CDR3 reads CATSRPTSGRHEQYF. CDR3 bases: TGTGCCACCAGCAGGCCGACTAGCGGGAGACACGAGCAGTACTTC. Together with reference TRBV15 and TRBJ2-7, the CDR3 gives the full variable domain: DAMVIQNPRYQVTQFGKPVTLSCSQTLNHNVMYWYQQKSSQAPKLLFHYYDKDFNNEADTPDNFQSRRPNTSFCFLDIRSPGLGDTAMYLCATSRPTSGRHEQYFGPGTRLTVT.

The chain uses TRBV2 and TRBJ2-7; D is unclear. This CDR3 has 11 amino acids. With 8 bases removed from V and 1 base from J, the gap between germline ends came to 6 bases. Germline assignment: CDR1 SNHLY and CDR2 FYNNEI. The CDR3 loop reads CASRTSYEQYF. The CDR3 coding sequence is TGTGCCAGCCGCACTTCCTACGAGCAGTACTTC.

The chain is built from TRBV28 and TRBJ2-7, with 7 bases fitting TRBD2. Per the germline V gene, CDR1 is MDHEN and CDR2 is SYDVKM. This CDR3 is built from 16 residues. J was trimmed by 1 base and V by 3 bases; bases with no gene match: 9. The DNA for the CDR3 is TGTGCCAGCAGTTTTCGGCTAGCGGAGAAGTCCTACGAGCAGTACTTC. Translation gives CASSFRLAEKSYEQYF.

The chain couples TRBV7-7 to TRBJ2-1, with D perhaps given as TRBD1 or TRBD2 (6 bases each). The CDR3 totals 13 residues. The germline V gene has CDR1 SSHAT and CDR2 FNYEAQ (reference sequence). The V end was cut by 5 bases, the J end by 8 bases, with 13 bases between. CDR3 bases: TGTGCCAGCAGCCTCGGGGGCGGGTATGAGCAGTTCTTC. It translates to CASSLGGGYEQFF.

The CDR3: CASSDAAPWGGDYEQYF. Here the CDR3 DNA reads TGTGCCAGCAGTGATGCGGCACCGTGGGGGGGGGACTACGAGCAGTACTTC. The V call is TRBV6-1, the J call TRBJ2-7; 7 bases line up with TRBD2. The CDR3 extends over 17 amino acids. With V trimmed by 3 bases and J by 3 bases, 14 bases remained unmatched. Germline CDR1 MNHNS, CDR2 SASEGT.

CDR3 nucleotides: TGTGCCAGCAGTTTACGAGGTGAGCGGGAGGAAGAGACCCAGTACTTC. Protein: CASSLRGEREEETQYF. The gene calls are TRBV28 and TRBJ2-5; TRBD2 matches at 9 bases. CDR1 and CDR2 (germline): MDHEN, SYDVKM. The junction had 7 bases not matched to a gene; V was cut back by 2 bases and J by 3 bases. The CDR3 runs 16 residues.